This T cell receptor beta chain is drawn from a study of cytomegalovirus exposure and HLA in healthy donors. CDR1 and CDR2 (germline): SGHNT, YENEEA. Trimming took off 5 bases at V and 7 bases at J, with 23 bases between the two ends. CDR3 length: 17 amino acids. This clone was recorded a few times. The PCR ran on 60 Vbeta and 13 Jbeta primers. Clones were sequenced by immunoSEQ multiplex PCR, and TCRdb holds only the in-frame ones, with some missing. Among some 140,000 clones listed, 76% were seen once. The material sequenced was PBMCs. The sequence derives from a man between 40 and 49 years old in good health and CMV-seronegative. The chain employs TRBV11-3 and TRBJ1-4, with D uncertain. The chain's CDR3 is CASSPPDWSGPSEKLFF. CDR3 DNA sequence: TGTGCCAGCAGCCCGCCGGACTGGTCCGGACCTAGTGAAAAACTGTTTTTT.